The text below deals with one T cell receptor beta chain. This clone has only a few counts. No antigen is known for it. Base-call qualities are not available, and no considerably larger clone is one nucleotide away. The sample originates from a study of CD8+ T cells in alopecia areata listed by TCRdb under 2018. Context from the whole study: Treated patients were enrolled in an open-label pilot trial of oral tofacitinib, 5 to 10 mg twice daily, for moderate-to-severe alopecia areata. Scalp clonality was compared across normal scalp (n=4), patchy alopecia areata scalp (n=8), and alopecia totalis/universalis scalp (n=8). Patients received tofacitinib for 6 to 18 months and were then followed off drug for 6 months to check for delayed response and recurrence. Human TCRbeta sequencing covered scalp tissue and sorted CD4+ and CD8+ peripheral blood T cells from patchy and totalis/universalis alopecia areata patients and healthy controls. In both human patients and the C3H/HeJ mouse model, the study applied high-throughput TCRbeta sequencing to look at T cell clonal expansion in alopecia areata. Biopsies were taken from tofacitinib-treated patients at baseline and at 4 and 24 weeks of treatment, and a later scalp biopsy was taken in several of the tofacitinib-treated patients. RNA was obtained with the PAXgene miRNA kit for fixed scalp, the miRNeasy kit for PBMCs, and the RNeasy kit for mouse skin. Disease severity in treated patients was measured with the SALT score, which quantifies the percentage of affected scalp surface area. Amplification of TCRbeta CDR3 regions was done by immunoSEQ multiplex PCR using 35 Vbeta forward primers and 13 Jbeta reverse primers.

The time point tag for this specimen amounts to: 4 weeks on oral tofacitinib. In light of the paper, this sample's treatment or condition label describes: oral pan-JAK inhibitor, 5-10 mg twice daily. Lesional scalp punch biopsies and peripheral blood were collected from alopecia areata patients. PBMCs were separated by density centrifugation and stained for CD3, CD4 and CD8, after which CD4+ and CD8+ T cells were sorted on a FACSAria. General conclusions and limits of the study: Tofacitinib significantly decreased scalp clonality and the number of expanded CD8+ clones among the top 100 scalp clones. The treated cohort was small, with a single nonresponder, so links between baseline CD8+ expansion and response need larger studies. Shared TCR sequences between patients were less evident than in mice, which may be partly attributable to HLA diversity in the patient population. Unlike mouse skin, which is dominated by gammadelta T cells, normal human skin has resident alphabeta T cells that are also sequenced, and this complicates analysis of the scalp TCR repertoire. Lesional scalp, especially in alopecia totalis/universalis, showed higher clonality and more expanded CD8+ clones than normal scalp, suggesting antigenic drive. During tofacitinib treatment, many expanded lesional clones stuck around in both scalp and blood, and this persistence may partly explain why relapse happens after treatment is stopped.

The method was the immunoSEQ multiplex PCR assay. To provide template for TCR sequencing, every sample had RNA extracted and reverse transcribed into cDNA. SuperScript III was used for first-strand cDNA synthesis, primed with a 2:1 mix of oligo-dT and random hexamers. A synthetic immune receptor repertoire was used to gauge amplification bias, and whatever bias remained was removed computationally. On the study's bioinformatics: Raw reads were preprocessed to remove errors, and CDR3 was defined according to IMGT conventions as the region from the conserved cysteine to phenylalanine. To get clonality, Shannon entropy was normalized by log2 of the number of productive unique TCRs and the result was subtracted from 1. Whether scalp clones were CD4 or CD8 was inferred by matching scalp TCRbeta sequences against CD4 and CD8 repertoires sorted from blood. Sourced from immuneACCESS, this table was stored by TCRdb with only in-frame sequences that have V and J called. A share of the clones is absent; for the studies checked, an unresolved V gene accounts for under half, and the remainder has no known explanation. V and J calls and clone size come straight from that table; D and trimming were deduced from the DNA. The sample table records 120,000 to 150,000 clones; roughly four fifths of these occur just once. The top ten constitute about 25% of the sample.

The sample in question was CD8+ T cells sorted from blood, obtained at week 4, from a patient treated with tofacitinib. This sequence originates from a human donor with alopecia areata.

The CDR3: CASSLLGSGGLRETQYF. At the DNA level, the sequence is TGTGCCAGCAGTTTACTGGGTAGCGGGGGCCTCAGAGAGACCCAGTACTTC. The chain is encoded by TRBV27 joined to TRBJ2-5; TRBD2 lines up with 9 middle nucleotides. The CDR3 measures 17 amino acids from cysteine to phenylalanine. The sequence is cut down to CDR3 DNA, 51 bases in frame from base 1. V trim: 2 bases; J trim: 4 bases; unmatched bases: 11. Sequences MNHEY (CDR1) and SMNVEV (CDR2) are obtained from the germline V gene (reference sequence).